The 24 T cell receptor beta chains presented below share a single source sample, sequenced in a study of T cells in Graves' hyperthyroidism and ophthalmopathy. TCR beta CDR3 region amplification was performed from RNA transcripts. Initially, a first-round RT-PCR of the TCR CDR3 employed the HTBI primer set. TCRdb fed the multiplex PCR reads into MiXCR, producing one record per CDR3 protein. The sample holds more than 450,000 distinct CDR3 sequences, about 15% seen once. Sequenced material: blood. All receptors derive from a woman in her thirties or forties with Graves' hyperthyroidism.

The sample holds many counts of this clonotype. The J gene is TRBJ2-7, the V gene TRBV12-3 or TRBV12-4, with 9 bases matching TRBD2. The CDR3 contains 15 residues. Losses at the gene ends were 8 bases for V and 2 bases for J; bases not matched to a gene: 10. Here the CDR3 reads CASGRLAASTYEQYF. CDR3 bases: TGTGCCAGCGGACGACTAGCGGCCAGTACCTACGAGCAGTACTTC.

This clonotype was found a few times. CDR3 region: CSARDIGGSNNSPLHF. In DNA, the CDR3 is TGCAGTGCTAGAGATATCGGCGGCAGTAATAATTCACCCCTCCACTTT. J is TRBJ1-6 and V is TRBV20-1; D uncertain. The CDR3 consists of 16 residues. With 0 bases removed from V and 5 bases from J, the gap between germline ends came to 14 bases. Germline V gene lookup returns CDR1 DFQATT and CDR2 SNEGSKA (reference sequence).

The rearrangement uses TRBV5-5 and TRBJ2-6; no firm D call. V gave up 0 bases and J gave up 0 bases, with 13 bases separating them. Germline loops: CDR1 SGHKS, CDR2 YYEKEE (reference sequence). This CDR3 region has 18 residues. CDR3 loop: CASSLAAAFLSGANVLTF. CDR3 DNA: TGTGCCAGCAGCTTGGCCGCGGCGTTCCTCTCTGGGGCCAACGTCCTGACTTTC. The full variable domain, rest sourced from reference TRBV5-5 and TRBJ2-6, is DAGVTQSPTHLIKTRGQQVTLRCSPISGHKSVSWYQQVLGQGPQFIFQYYEKEERGRGNFPDRFSARQFPNYSSELNVNALLLGDSALYLCASSLAAAFLSGANVLTFGAGSRLTVL.

This clonotype was picked up many times. The V gene is TRBV11-3, the J gene TRBJ2-7; 7 nucleotides align to TRBD1. Per the germline V gene, CDR1 is SGHNT and CDR2 is YENEEA. V lost 1 base, J lost 5 bases, and 5 bases stayed unmatched. CDR3 length: 14 amino acids. In nucleotides, the CDR3 is TGTGCCAGCAGCTTAGGCAGGGGGTCCCACGAGCAGTACTTC. Encoded protein: CASSLGRGSHEQYF. The full variable domain, in which reference TRBV11-3 and TRBJ2-7 provide the parts outside the CDR3, is EAGVVQSPRYKIIEKKQPVAFWCNPISGHNTLYWYLQNLGQGPELLIRYENEEAVDDSQLPKDRFSAERLKGVDSTLKIQPAELGDSAVYLCASSLGRGSHEQYFGPGTRLTVT.

This clonotype turned up a few times. V gene TRBV13 combines with J gene TRBJ2-2; D gene ambiguous. This CDR3 is built from 14 residues. Trimming left V 6 bases short and J 4 bases short, with 12 bases between. CDR1 is PRHDT, CDR2 FYEKMQ, per germline (reference sequence). CDR3 loop: CASSPSRFTGELFF. The CDR3, as DNA: TGTGCCAGCAGTCCGAGTAGATTCACCGGGGAGCTGTTTTTT. The whole variable domain, remainder taken from reference TRBV13 and TRBJ2-2, is AAGVIQSPRHLIKEKRETATLKCYPIPRHDTVYWYQQGPGQDPQFLISFYEKMQSDKGSIPDRFSAQQFSDYHSELNMSSLELGDSALYFCASSPSRFTGELFFGEGSRLTVL.

This clonotype was recorded at least ten times. V is TRBV14 and J is TRBJ1-2; D gene uncertain. The V gene lost 1 base and the J gene lost 7 bases, with 10 bases spanning the gap. The CDR3 consists of 13 residues. CDR1 and CDR2 (germline): SGHDN, FVKESK. Here the CDR3 DNA reads TGTGCCAGCAGCCAAGTAAGCAGTCTTGGCTACACCTTC. Its protein product is CASSQVSSLGYTF.

This rearrangement joins TRBV10-3 to TRBJ2-2, with 9 bases matching TRBD1. The germline V gene has CDR1 ENHRY and CDR2 SYGVKD. The junction had 1 base not matched to a gene; V was cut back by 4 bases and J by 1 base. CDR3 length equals 15 residues. The CDR3 DNA is TGTGCCATCAGTGGGGGACAGGGGAACACCGGGGAGCTGTTTTTT. This gives the protein CAISGGQGNTGELFF.

This clonotype was recorded at least ten times. The gene calls are TRBV10-2 and TRBJ1-1; 12 nucleotides match TRBD1. CDR3 size: 15 residues. The germline CDR1 and CDR2 sequences are WSHSY and SAAADI. V gave up 6 bases and J gave up 5 bases; unmatched junction bases: 7. The CDR3 region has the DNA TGCGCCAGCAGGGGACAGGGGGCCGGTCGGACTGAAGCTTTCTTT. As protein: CASRGQGAGRTEAFF.

This clonotype was found many times. V usage is TRBV7-9 and J usage is TRBJ2-5; D remains unclear. The CDR3 runs 14 residues. The germline CDR1 and CDR2 sequences are SEHNR and FQNEAQ (reference sequence). Trimming cost V 1 base and J 4 bases, with 10 bases left between them. CDR3 sequence: CASSLDGPPETQYF. In DNA form, the CDR3 reads TGTGCCAGCAGCTTAGATGGGCCCCCAGAGACCCAGTACTTC.

This clonotype has at least ten counts. The CDR3 nucleotides are TGTGCCAGCAGTTACGACCGGACTGTAACCTACGAGCAGTACTTC. Translating it yields CASSYDRTVTYEQYF. The chain joins TRBV6-5 to TRBJ2-7; TRBD2 might be the D (5 bases). Germline V gene sequence: CDR1 MNHEY, CDR2 SVGAGI. This CDR3 is built from 15 residues. Trimming cost V 2 bases and J 2 bases, with 13 bases left between them.

There are many counts of this clonotype. This rearrangement joins TRBV2 to TRBJ1-6; D might be TRBD1 (5 bases). The ends were cut back, 7 bases at V and 7 bases at J, with 14 bases in the middle. Per the germline V gene, CDR1 is SNHLY and CDR2 is FYNNEI. CDR3 size: 14 residues. The CDR3 loop is CASNTGTGNSPLHF. CDR3 nucleotide sequence: TGTGCCAGCAACACCGGGACCGGGAATTCACCCCTCCACTTT.

This clonotype showed up many times. The chain recombines TRBV5-1 with TRBJ2-1; D perhaps matches TRBD1 (5 bases). The CDR3 extends over 13 amino acids. Trimming removed 4 bases at V and 5 bases at J, with 10 bases between. Germline values: CDR1 SGHRS, CDR2 YFSETQ. For the CDR3, the DNA is TGCGCCAGCAGCCAAGGACACGACAATGAGCAGTTCTTC. Protein sequence: CASSQGHDNEQFF.

This clonotype showed up many times. The chain carries TRBV18 and TRBJ2-4; D might be TRBD1 (6 bases). The CDR3 length is 15 residues. Trimming took off 3 bases at V and 0 bases at J, with 9 bases between the two ends. The germline gives CDR1 KGHSH, CDR2 LQKENI. In DNA, the CDR3 is TGTGCCAGCTCACCGGGACACCTAGCCAAAAACATTCAGTACTTC. Translated, it gives CASSPGHLAKNIQYF.

A few counts support this clonotype. This chain joins TRBV3-1 and TRBJ2-2; D gene unclear. Germline V gene lookup returns CDR1 LGHDT and CDR2 YNNKEL (reference sequence). This CDR3 region has 15 residues. Trimming left V 4 bases short and J 2 bases short, with 11 bases between. The CDR3 DNA reads TGTGCCAGCAGCCTAATCGACTCCAACACCGGGGAGCTGTTTTTT. It specifies CASSLIDSNTGELFF.

The sample holds one count of this clonotype. At one boundary the junction diverges from the germline segment, which might be a read error. The chain employs TRBV4-1 and TRBJ2-7; 10 nucleotides align to TRBD1. The V gene's germline CDR1 is MGHRA and CDR2 YSYEKL. The CDR3 contains 18 residues. The CDR3 reads CASSQDEGTGATWYEQHF. CDR3 DNA: TGCGCCAGCAGCCAAGATGAAGGGACAGGGGCTACGTGGTACGAGCAGCACTTC.

V gene TRBV12-3 or TRBV12-4 combines with J gene TRBJ1-2; TRBD1 matches at 12 bases. Germline trimming cut 5 bases from V and 5 bases from J; bases unmatched to any gene: 6. This CDR3 contains 15 residues. CDR3: CASSPGGQGAYGYTF. The CDR3 coding sequence is TGTGCCAGCAGTCCGGGGGGACAGGGGGCTTATGGCTACACCTTC.

This clonotype has ten or more counts. This chain joins TRBV2 and TRBJ2-5, with 10 bases fitting TRBD1. V shed 8 bases, J shed 2 bases, and the junction held 2 bases outside the gene matches. The CDR3 extends over 13 amino acids. CDR1 and CDR2 from the germline V gene are SNHLY and FYNNEI. The CDR3 loop is CASRGQGQETQYF. CDR3 bases: TGTGCCAGCCGGGGACAGGGGCAAGAGACCCAGTACTTC. Combining the CDR3 with reference TRBV2 and TRBJ2-5 gives the whole variable domain EPEVTQTPSHQVTQMGQEVILRCVPISNHLYFYWYRQILGQKVEFLVSFYNNEISEKSEIFDDQFSVERPDGSNFTLKIRSTKLEDSAMYFCASRGQGQETQYFGPGTRLLVL.

The sample holds many counts of this clonotype. This rearrangement joins TRBV11-2 to TRBJ1-4; D may be TRBD1 (5 bases). The V gene's germline CDR1 is SGHAT and CDR2 FQNNGV. V was cut by 4 bases and J by 5 bases, with 11 bases left in between. The CDR3 runs 14 residues. CDR3 loop: CASSSGPENEKLFF. For the CDR3, the DNA is TGTGCCAGCAGCTCGGGACCAGAGAATGAAAAACTGTTTTTT.

This clonotype has ten or more counts. Here the CDR3 DNA reads TGTGCCAGCAGTCCGGGACTAGCGGGAGGGCCTGGCAATGAGCAGTTCTTC. Residues: CASSPGLAGGPGNEQFF. This chain uses TRBV28 with TRBJ2-1; 16 bases align to TRBD2. The CDR3 covers 17 residues. Germline CDR1 MDHEN, CDR2 SYDVKM. V shed 5 bases, J shed 6 bases, and the junction held 7 bases outside the gene matches.

In its sample, this clonotype was seen many times. The chain uses TRBV12-3 or TRBV12-4 and TRBJ2-3, with D tentatively TRBD2 (5 bases). The ends were cut back, 5 bases at V and 1 base at J, with 13 bases in the middle. The CDR3 sequence is 15 residues long. CDR3 loop: CASSVSWGGTDTQYF. In nucleotides, the CDR3 is TGTGCCAGCAGTGTATCCTGGGGAGGCACAGATACGCAGTATTTT.

As to this clonotype: Being one base from a much bigger clone, this may be a read error. CDR3 nucleotides: TGTGCCGGCAGTGAAGCGCTTTCTGAAAAACTGTTTTTT. Translation: CAGSEALSEKLFF. The chain combines TRBV2 with TRBJ1-4; D remains unclear. This CDR3 is built from 13 residues. Germline CDR1 SNHLY, CDR2 FYNNEI. The full variable domain, with the rest looked up from reference TRBV2 and TRBJ1-4, is EPEVTQTPSHQVTQMGQEVILRCVPISNHLYFYWYRQILGQKVEFLVSFYNNEISEKSEIFDDQFSVERPDGSNFTLKIRSTKLEDSAMYFCAGSEALSEKLFFGSGTQLSVL.

This clonotype was detected only a few times. This sequence joins TRBV5-1 and TRBJ2-3; the D gene is possibly TRBD2 (5 bases). The CDR3 length is 18 residues. The germline V gene has CDR1 SGHRS and CDR2 YFSETQ. V was clipped by 0 bases and J by 0 bases, with 17 bases between them. In DNA form, the CDR3 reads TGCGCCAGCAGCTTGGTGGCGGGCTCGGATTTTAGCACAGATACGCAGTATTTT. Translated: CASSLVAGSDFSTDTQYF. Full variable domain (remainder filled in from reference TRBV5-1 and TRBJ2-3): KAGVTQTPRYLIKTRGQQVTLSCSPISGHRSVSWYQQTPGQGLQFLFEYFSETQRNKGNFPGRFSGRQFSNSRSEMNVSTLELGDSALYLCASSLVAGSDFSTDTQYFGPGTRLTVL.

V and J are TRBV3-1 and TRBJ1-2, with 9 positions matching TRBD1. CDR3 size: 16 residues. After removal of 4 bases from V and 8 bases from J, the junction contained 14 bases not matched to a gene. CDR1 and CDR2 (germline): LGHDT, YNNKEL (reference sequence). The DNA for the CDR3 is TGTGCCAGCAGCCTGAAACCTGGCGGGACAGGGTTAGGCTACACCTTC. Translated, it gives CASSLKPGGTGLGYTF. Full variable domain (remainder filled in from reference TRBV3-1 and TRBJ1-2): DTAVSQTPKYLVTQMGNDKSIKCEQNLGHDTMYWYKQDSKKFLKIMFSYNNKELIINETVPNRFSPKSPDKAHLNLHINSLELGDSAVYFCASSLKPGGTGLGYTFGSGTRLTVV.

This clonotype has only one observation. V usage is TRBV28 and J usage is TRBJ2-7, with 8 bases matching TRBD2. V was clipped by 6 bases and J by 0 bases; unmatched bases: 10. The germline V gene encodes CDR1 MDHEN and CDR2 SYDVKM. The CDR3 contains 16 residues. As DNA, the CDR3 is TGTGCCAGCAGGCCTCCCGGGGGGGCAAGCTCCTACGAGCAGTACTTC. It is translated as CASRPPGGASSYEQYF.